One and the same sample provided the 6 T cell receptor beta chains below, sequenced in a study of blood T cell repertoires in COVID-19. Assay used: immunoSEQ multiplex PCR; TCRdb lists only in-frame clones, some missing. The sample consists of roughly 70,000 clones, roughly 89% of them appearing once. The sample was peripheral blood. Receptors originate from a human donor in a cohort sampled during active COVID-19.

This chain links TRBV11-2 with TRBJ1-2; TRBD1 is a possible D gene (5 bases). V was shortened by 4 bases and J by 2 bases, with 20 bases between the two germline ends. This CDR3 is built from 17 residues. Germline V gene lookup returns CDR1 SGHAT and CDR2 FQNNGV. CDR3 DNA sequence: TGTGCCAGCAGCTCTAGACAGATTCAGCATCGGAACTATGGCTACACCTTC. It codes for CASSSRQIQHRNYGYTF.

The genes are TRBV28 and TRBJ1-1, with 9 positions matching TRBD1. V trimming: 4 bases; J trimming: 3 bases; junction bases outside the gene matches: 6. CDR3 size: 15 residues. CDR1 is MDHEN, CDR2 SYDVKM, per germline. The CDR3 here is CASSSPRQGDTEAFF. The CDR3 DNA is TGTGCCAGCAGTTCGCCCAGACAGGGGGACACTGAAGCTTTCTTT.

CDR3 residues: CASSLRGLNTYEQYF. The CDR3, as DNA: TGTGCCAGCAGTTTAAGGGGCCTTAATACCTACGAGCAGTACTTC. This chain connects TRBV27 to TRBJ2-7; TRBD1 might be the D (5 bases). Germline V gene data show CDR1 as MNHEY and CDR2 as SMNVEV (reference sequence). V dropped 2 bases and J dropped 2 bases, with 13 bases sitting between them. This CDR3 has 15 residues.

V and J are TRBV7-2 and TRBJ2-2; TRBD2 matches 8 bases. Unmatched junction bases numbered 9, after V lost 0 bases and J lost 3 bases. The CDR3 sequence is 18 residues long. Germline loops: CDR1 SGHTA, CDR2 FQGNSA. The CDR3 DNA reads TGTGCCAGCAGCTTAGCTTGGCGGGGGGCCCTCCACACCGGGGAGCTGTTTTTT. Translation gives CASSLAWRGALHTGELFF.

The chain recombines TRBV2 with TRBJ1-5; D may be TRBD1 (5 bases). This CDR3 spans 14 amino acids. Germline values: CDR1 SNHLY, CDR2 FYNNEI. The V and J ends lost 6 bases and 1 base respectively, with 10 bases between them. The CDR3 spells CASRDDRSNQPQHF. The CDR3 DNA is TGTGCCAGCAGGGACGACAGAAGCAATCAGCCCCAGCATTTT. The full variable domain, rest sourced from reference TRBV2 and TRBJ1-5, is EPEVTQTPSHQVTQMGQEVILRCVPISNHLYFYWYRQILGQKVEFLVSFYNNEISEKSEIFDDQFSVERPDGSNFTLKIRSTKLEDSAMYFCASRDDRSNQPQHFGDGTRLSIL.

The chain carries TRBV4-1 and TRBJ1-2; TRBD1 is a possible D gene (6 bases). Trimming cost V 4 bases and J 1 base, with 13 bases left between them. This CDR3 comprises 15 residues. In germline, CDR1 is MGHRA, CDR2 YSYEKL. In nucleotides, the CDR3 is TGCGCCAGCAGCCGGACTCCAGGGGATAACTATGGCTACACCTTC. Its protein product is CASSRTPGDNYGYTF.